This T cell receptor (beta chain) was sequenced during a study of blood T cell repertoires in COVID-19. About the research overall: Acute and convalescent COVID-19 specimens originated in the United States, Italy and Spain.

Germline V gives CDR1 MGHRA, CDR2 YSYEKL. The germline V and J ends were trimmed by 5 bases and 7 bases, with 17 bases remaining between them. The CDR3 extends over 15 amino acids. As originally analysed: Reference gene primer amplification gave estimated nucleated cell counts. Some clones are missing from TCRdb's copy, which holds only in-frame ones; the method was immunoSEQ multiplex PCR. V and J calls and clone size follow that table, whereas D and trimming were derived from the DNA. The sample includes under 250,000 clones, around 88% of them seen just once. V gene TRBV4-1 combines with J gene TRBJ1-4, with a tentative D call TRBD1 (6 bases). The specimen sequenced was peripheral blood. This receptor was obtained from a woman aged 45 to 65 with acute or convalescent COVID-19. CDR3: CASSLGDRSLEKLFF. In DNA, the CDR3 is TGCGCCAGCAGCTTGGGAGACAGGAGCCTTGAAAAACTGTTTTTT.